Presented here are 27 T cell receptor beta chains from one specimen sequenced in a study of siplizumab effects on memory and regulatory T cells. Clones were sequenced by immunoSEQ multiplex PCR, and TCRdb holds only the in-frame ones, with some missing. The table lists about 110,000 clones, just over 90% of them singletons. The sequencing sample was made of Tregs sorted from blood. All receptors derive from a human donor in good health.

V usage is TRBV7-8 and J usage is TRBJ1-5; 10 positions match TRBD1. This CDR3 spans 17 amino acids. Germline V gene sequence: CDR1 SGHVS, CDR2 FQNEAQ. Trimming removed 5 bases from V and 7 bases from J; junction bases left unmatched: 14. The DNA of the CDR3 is TGTGCCAGCAGCCCCCAAGCCCGTGACAGGGGGCAACAGCCCCAGCATTTT. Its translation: CASSPQARDRGQQPQHF. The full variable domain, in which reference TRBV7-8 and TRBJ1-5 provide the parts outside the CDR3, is GAGVSQSPRYKVAKRGQDVALRCDPISGHVSLFWYQQALGQGPEFLTYFQNEAQLDKSGLPSDRFFAERPEGSVSTLKIQRTQQEDSAVYLCASSPQARDRGQQPQHFGDGTRLSIL.

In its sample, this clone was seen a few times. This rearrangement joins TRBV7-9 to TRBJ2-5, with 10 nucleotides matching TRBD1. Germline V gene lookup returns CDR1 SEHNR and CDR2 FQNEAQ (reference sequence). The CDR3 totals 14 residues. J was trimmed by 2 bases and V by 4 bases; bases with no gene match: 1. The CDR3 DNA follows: TGTGCCAGCAGCTCGGGACAGGGGCAAGAGACCCAGTACTTC. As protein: CASSSGQGQETQYF.

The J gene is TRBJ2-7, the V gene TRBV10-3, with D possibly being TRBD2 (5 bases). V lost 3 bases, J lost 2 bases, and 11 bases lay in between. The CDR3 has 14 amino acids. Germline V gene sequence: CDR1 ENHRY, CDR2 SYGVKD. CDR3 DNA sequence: TGTGCCATCAGTGACTCTCCCGGGACCTACGAGCAGTACTTC. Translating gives CAISDSPGTYEQYF.

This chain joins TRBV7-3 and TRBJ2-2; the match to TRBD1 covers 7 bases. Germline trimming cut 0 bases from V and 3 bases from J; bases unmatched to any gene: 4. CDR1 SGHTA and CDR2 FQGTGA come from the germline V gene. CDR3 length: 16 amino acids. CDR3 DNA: TGTGCCAGCAGCTTAACAGGGGGCGCCGACACCGGGGAGCTGTTTTTT. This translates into CASSLTGGADTGELFF.

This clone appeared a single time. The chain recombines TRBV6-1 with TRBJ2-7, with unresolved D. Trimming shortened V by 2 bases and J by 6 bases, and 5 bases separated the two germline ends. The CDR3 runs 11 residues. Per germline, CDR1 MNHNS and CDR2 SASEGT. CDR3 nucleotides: TGTGCCAGCAGTGAAAGGACCGAGCAGTACTTC. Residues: CASSERTEQYF.

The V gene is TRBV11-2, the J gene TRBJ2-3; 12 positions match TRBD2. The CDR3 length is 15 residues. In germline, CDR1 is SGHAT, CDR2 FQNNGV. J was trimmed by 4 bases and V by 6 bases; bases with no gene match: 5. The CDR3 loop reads CASRASGRGPDTQYF. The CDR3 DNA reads TGTGCCAGCAGAGCTAGCGGGAGGGGGCCAGATACGCAGTATTTT.

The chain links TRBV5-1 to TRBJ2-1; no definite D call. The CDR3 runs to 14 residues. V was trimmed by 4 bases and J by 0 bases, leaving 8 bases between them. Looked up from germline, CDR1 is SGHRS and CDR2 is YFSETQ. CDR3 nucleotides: TGCGCCAGCAGCCTACAAAGCTCCTACAATGAGCAGTTCTTC. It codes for CASSLQSSYNEQFF.

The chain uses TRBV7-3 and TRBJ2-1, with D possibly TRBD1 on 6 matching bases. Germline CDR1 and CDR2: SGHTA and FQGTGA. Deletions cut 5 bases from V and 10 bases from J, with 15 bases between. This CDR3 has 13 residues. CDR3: CASSPFTRGEQFF. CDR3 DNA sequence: TGTGCCAGCAGCCCCTTTACGAGGGGGGAGCAGTTCTTC.

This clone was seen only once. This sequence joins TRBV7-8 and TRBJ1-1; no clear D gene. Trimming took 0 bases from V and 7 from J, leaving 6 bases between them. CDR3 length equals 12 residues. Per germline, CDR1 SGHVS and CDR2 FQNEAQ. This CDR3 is CASSLAWGEAFF. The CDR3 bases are TGTGCCAGCAGCTTAGCGTGGGGTGAAGCTTTCTTT.

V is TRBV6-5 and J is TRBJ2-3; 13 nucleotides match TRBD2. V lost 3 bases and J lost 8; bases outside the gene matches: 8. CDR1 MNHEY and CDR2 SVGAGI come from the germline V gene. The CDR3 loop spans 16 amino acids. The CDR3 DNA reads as TGTGCCAGCAGTTATACACTAGCGGGGGGGCCGGGTACGCAGTATTTT. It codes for CASSYTLAGGPGTQYF.

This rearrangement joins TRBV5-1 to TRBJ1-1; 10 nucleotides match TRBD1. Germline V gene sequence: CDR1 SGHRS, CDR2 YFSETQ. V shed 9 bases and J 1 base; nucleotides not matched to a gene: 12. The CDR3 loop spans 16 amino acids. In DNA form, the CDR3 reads TGCGCCACCGAGCCCGGGACAGGGGTCCCGAACACTGAAGCTTTCTTT. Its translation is CATEPGTGVPNTEAFF.

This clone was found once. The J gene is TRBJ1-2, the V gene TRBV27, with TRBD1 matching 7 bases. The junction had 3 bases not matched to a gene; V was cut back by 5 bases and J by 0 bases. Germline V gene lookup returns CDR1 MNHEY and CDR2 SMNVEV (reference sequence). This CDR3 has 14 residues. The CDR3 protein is CASSPQGTNYGYTF. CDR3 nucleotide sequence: TGTGCCAGCAGTCCACAGGGGACTAACTATGGCTACACCTTC.

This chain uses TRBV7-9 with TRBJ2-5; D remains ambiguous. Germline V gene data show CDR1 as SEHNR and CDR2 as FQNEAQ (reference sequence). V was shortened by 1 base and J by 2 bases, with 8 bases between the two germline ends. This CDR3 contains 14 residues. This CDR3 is CASSLGVGQETQYF. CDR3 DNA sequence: TGTGCCAGCAGCTTAGGAGTCGGTCAAGAGACCCAGTACTTC.

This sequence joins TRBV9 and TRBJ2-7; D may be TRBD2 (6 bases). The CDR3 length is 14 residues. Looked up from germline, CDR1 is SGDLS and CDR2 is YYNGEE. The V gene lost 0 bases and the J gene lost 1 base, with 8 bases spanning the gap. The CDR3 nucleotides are TGTGCCAGCAGCGTAGGTAGCGGTTCCTACGAGCAGTACTTC. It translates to CASSVGSGSYEQYF. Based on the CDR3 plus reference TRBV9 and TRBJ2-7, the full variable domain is DSGVTQTPKHLITATGQRVTLRCSPRSGDLSVYWYQQSLDQGLQFLIQYYNGEERAKGNILERFSAQQFPDLHSELNLSSLELGDSALYFCASSVGSGSYEQYFGPGTRLTVT.

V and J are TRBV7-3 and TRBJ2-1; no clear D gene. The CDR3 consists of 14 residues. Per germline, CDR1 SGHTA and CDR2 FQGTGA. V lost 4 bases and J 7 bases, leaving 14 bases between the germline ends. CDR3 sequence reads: CASSYSVGGNEQFF. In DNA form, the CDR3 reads TGTGCCAGCAGCTACTCCGTAGGCGGTAATGAGCAGTTCTTC.

CDR3 nucleotide sequence: TGTGCCAGCTCACCAGTGGGCTCTGGGGCCAACGTCCTGACTTTC. Its protein product is CASSPVGSGANVLTF. The V gene is TRBV18, the J gene TRBJ2-6; D is uncertain. The CDR3 runs 15 residues. The V gene lost 2 bases and the J gene lost 0 bases, with 5 bases spanning the gap. The germline V gene encodes CDR1 KGHSH and CDR2 LQKENI.

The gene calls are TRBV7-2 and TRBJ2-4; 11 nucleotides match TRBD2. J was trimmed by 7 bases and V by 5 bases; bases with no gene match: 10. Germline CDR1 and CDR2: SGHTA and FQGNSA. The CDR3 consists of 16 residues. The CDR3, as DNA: TGTGCCAGCAGCCGCTATAGCGGGGGGGCCCGGAACATTCAGTACTTC. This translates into CASSRYSGGARNIQYF.

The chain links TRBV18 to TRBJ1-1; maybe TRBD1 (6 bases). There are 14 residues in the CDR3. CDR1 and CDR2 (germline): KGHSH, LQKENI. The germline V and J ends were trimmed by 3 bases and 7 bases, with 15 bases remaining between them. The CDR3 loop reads CASSPRGAIGEAFF. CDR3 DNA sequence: TGTGCCAGCTCACCGAGGGGGGCGATCGGTGAAGCTTTCTTT.

The CDR3 DNA follows: TGTGCCAGTATCGAGCGCAGGGGGGCCCTAGAAAAACTGTTTTTT. As protein: CASIERRGALEKLFF. The chain joins TRBV19 to TRBJ1-4, with 7 bases fitting TRBD1. V gave up 7 bases and J gave up 8 bases; unmatched junction bases: 13. CDR3 length: 15 residues. Germline CDR1 LNHDA, CDR2 SQIVND (reference sequence).

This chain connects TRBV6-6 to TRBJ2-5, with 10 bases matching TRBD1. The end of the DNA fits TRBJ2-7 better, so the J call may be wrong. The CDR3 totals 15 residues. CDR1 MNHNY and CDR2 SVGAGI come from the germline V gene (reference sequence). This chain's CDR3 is CASSYLGTGANEQYF. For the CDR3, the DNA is TGTGCCAGCAGTTACTTGGGGACAGGGGCTAACGAGCAGTACTTC.

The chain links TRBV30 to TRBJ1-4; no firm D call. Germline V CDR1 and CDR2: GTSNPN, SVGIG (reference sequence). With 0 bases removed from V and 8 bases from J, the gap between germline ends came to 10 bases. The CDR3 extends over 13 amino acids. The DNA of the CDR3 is TGTGCCTGGAGTGTACTGAGTAACGAAAAACTGTTTTTT. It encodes CAWSVLSNEKLFF.

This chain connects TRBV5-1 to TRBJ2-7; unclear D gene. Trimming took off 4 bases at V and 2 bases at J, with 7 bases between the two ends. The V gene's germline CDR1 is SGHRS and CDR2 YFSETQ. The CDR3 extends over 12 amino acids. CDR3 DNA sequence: TGCGCCAGCAGCACCCTAGCCTACGAGCAGTACTTC. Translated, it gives CASSTLAYEQYF.

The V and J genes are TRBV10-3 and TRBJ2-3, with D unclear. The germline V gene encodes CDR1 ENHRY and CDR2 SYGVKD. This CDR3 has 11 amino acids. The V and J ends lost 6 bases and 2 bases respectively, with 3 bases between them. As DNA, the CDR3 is TGTGCCATCAGGTTCACAGATACGCAGTATTTT. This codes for CAIRFTDTQYF.

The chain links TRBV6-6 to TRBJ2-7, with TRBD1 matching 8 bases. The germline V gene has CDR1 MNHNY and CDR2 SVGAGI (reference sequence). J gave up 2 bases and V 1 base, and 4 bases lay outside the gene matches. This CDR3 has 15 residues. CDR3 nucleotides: TGTGCCAGCAGTTACTACCAGGGGGCTCCCTACGAGCAGTACTTC. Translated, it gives CASSYYQGAPYEQYF.

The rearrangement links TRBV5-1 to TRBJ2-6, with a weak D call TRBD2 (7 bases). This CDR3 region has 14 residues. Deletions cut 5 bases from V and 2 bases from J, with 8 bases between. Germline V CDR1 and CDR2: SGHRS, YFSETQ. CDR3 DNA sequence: TGCGCCAGCAGGGGGGGGCCTGGGGCCAACGTCCTGACTTTC. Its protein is CASRGGPGANVLTF.

In DNA, the CDR3 is TGTGCCAGCAGCTTTCAGGGGTTCTCTGGGGCCAACGTCCTGACTTTC. This translates into CASSFQGFSGANVLTF. The rearrangement uses TRBV7-2 and TRBJ2-6, with D tentatively TRBD1 (6 bases). The CDR3 is 16 amino acids. Germline-derived CDR1 and CDR2 are SGHTA and FQGNSA. V was pared by 3 bases and J by 0 bases, with 9 bases between.

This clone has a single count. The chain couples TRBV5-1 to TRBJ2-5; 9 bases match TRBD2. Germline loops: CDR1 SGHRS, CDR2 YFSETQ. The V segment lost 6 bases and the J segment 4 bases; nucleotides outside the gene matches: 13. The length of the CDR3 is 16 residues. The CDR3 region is CASTALGAGGLETQYF. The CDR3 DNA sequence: TGCGCCAGCACCGCCCTCGGAGCGGGGGGATTAGAGACCCAGTACTTC.